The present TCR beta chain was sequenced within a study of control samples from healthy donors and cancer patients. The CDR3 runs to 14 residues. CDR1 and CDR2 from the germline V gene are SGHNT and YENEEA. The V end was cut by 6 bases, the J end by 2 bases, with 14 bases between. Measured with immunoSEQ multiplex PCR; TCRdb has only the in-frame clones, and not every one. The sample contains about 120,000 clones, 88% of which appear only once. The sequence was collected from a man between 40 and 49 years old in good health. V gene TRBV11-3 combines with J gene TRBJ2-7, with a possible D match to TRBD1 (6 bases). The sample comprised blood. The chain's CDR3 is CASREQGTAYEQYF. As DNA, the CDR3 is TGTGCCAGCAGGGAACAGGGAACTGCCTACGAGCAGTACTTC.